This entry is about one T cell receptor (beta chain). No antigen is known for it. This sample is drawn from a study of shared clonotypes between healthy human individuals. Generated by immunoSEQ multiplex PCR, the TCRdb table keeps only in-frame clones and is missing some. The sample has 2 million to 2.5 million clones, around 93% seen once. General study points: The four-donor shared clonotypes exceeded non-shared clonotypes in generation probability, with non-shared ones scoring lower. Only blood samples were collected, and tissue repertoires likely differ.

Germline loops: CDR1 SEHNR, CDR2 FQNEAQ (reference sequence). V lost 5 bases, J lost 4 bases, and 11 bases stayed unmatched. The CDR3 has 17 amino acids. The chain carries TRBV7-9 and TRBJ2-7; 13 bases map to TRBD2. The sequencing sample was made of naive CD4+ T cells from PBMCs. Subset meaning: CD45RA+ positively selected. This sequence originates from a man between 18 and 29 years old in good health. Some clones in this sample may be carry-over from other donors' samples. CDR3 in DNA: TGTGCCAGCAGCCGTTTGAGGGGACTAGCGGGACGGTACGAGCAGTACTTC. Translated, it gives CASSRLRGLAGRYEQYF.